Sequencing of this T cell receptor beta chain was carried out in a study of blood T cell repertoires in COVID-19. Study at large: COVID-19 samples, acute and convalescent, were from the United States, Italy and Spain.

This clone has just one count. The germline V gene has CDR1 LGHNA and CDR2 YSLEER. The CDR3 consists of 15 residues. V was trimmed by 6 bases and J by 0 bases, leaving 14 bases between them. Sequencing was performed with immunoSEQ multiplex PCR; in TCRdb, only in-frame clones are kept and a portion is missing. The sample lists roughly 310,000 clones, about nine tenths occurring once. Cohort assignment relied on participant-reported clinical history. All recovered Cohort 3 donors got two negative PCRs, got clearance, or saw symptom resolution. The sample comprised PBMCs or T cells enriched from blood (not recorded which). This TCR was recovered from a man aged 55-75 years who had recovered from COVID-19. The genes are TRBV4-3 and TRBJ1-1; D possibly corresponds to TRBD1 (5 bases). The CDR3 bases are TGCGCCAGCAGTCCGGACACGATCATGAACACTGAAGCTTTCTTT. Amino acid sequence: CASSPDTIMNTEAFF.